Shown below are 30 T cell receptor beta chains from a single sample sequenced in a study of shared clonotypes between healthy human individuals. Profiling relied on immunoSEQ multiplex PCR, and the TCRdb table lists in-frame clones only, not all of them. Among approximately 480,000 clones listed, over 60% were seen once. The material sequenced was PBMCs. Every receptor here comes from a woman in her thirties or forties in good health. Some clones in this sample may be carry-over from other donors' samples.

The J gene is TRBJ2-1, the V gene TRBV5-6; D remains unclear. The CDR3 runs 14 residues. Trimming removed 4 bases from V and 9 bases from J, with 17 bases in between. Germline V lookup: CDR1 SGHDT, CDR2 YYEEEE. The CDR3: CASSARTSGVEQFF. The CDR3 nucleotides read TGTGCCAGCAGCGCCCGTACCTCTGGGGTTGAGCAGTTCTTC.

CDR3 sequence reads: CASAEGPVFGPQHF. CDR3 nucleotides: TGTGCCAGCGCCGAGGGGCCCGTTTTTGGGCCCCAGCATTTT. The rearrangement joins TRBV2 to TRBJ1-5, with a weak D call TRBD1 (5 bases). Between the trimmed V and J ends, which lost 8 bases and 9 bases, there was a span of 20 bases. CDR1 is SNHLY, CDR2 FYNNEI, per germline. The CDR3 totals 14 residues.

The rearrangement links TRBV5-1 to TRBJ2-1; TRBD2 might be the D (5 bases). Deletions cut 0 bases from V and 6 bases from J, with 19 bases between. The CDR3 is 17 residues long. The germline V gene encodes CDR1 SGHRS and CDR2 YFSETQ. The CDR3 region is CASSLAGVIQGGNEQFF. The CDR3 DNA follows: TGCGCCAGCAGCTTGGCCGGAGTAATTCAAGGAGGCAATGAGCAGTTCTTC.

This chain uses TRBV6-1 with TRBJ2-1; D unclear. Germline CDR1 is MNHNS and CDR2 is SASEGT. The CDR3 runs 15 residues. V was pared by 3 bases and J by 0 bases, with 9 bases between. The CDR3 bases are TGTGCCAGCAGTGAGAGAAGCGACTCCTACAATGAGCAGTTCTTC. This encodes CASSERSDSYNEQFF.

The chain carries TRBV6-1 and TRBJ2-7, with TRBD2 identical over 7 bases. The V gene end was trimmed by 4 bases and the J gene end by 1 base; junction bases not matched to a gene: 4. Germline V gene lookup returns CDR1 MNHNS and CDR2 SASEGT. There are 14 residues in the CDR3. CDR3 in amino acids: CASSVLAVSYEQYF. CDR3 bases: TGTGCCAGCAGTGTTCTAGCGGTATCCTACGAGCAGTACTTC.

The chain couples TRBV6-5 to TRBJ2-1, with D tentatively TRBD2 (5 bases). Trimming cost V 8 bases and J 5 bases, with 19 bases left between them. The length of the CDR3 is 15 residues. Germline values: CDR1 MNHEY, CDR2 SVGAGI. CDR3 DNA sequence: TGTGCCAGCTCCATTAGCGCACCGACTAACAATGAGCAGTTCTTC. Protein sequence: CASSISAPTNNEQFF.

V is TRBV5-6 and J is TRBJ2-7; D possibly corresponds to TRBD2 (5 bases). Trimming stripped 3 bases from V and 0 bases from J, with 10 bases between. Germline V gene lookup returns CDR1 SGHDT and CDR2 YYEEEE. CDR3 length: 14 residues. The CDR3 DNA is TGTGCCAGCAGCTCGCCGGGGATCTCCTACGAGCAGTACTTC. Amino acids: CASSSPGISYEQYF.

V gene TRBV6-1 combines with J gene TRBJ1-4; perhaps TRBD1 as D (5 bases). V was pared by 2 bases and J by 4 bases, with 14 bases between. Germline V gene sequence: CDR1 MNHNS, CDR2 SASEGT. The CDR3 has 16 amino acids. DNA of the CDR3: TGTGCCAGCAGTGAACGCGGGGGATCGAGTAATGAAAAACTGTTTTTT. It yields the protein CASSERGGSSNEKLFF.

CDR3 sequence reads: CASTPAGSGSYEQYF. The CDR3 nucleotides read TGTGCCAGCACCCCCGCCGGGAGCGGGAGCTACGAGCAGTACTTC. The chain joins TRBV28 to TRBJ2-7; TRBD2 agrees at 8 bases. The J segment lost 3 bases and the V segment lost 7 bases, leaving 11 bases of the junction unmatched. CDR1 MDHEN and CDR2 SYDVKM come from the germline V gene. This CDR3 has 15 residues.

This clone was counted once. This chain uses TRBV6-1 with TRBJ1-1; D uncertain. The germline V and J ends were trimmed by 0 bases and 5 bases, with 10 bases remaining between them. CDR1 is MNHNS, CDR2 SASEGT, per germline. CDR3 length: 14 amino acids. CDR3 sequence (DNA): TGTGCCAGCAGTGAAGCGCTTCGAAGGACTGAAGCTTTCTTT. This gives the protein CASSEALRRTEAFF.

The chain is built from TRBV25-1 and TRBJ2-1; TRBD2 aligns across 8 bases. The CDR3 is 15 amino acids. V gave up 2 bases and J gave up 3 bases; unmatched junction bases: 3. Germline V lookup: CDR1 MGHDK, CDR2 SYGVNS. The CDR3 nucleotides read TGTGCCAGCAGTGAAGGGGCGGGAGGCTACAATGAGCAGTTCTTC. Protein product: CASSEGAGGYNEQFF. Together with reference TRBV25-1 and TRBJ2-1, the CDR3 gives the full variable domain: EADIYQTPRYLVIGTGKKITLECSQTMGHDKMYWYQQDPGMELHLIHYSYGVNSTEKGDLSSESTVSRIRTEHFPLTLESARPSHTSQYLCASSEGAGGYNEQFFGPGTRLTVL.

V usage is TRBV12-5 and J usage is TRBJ2-5; D remains ambiguous. Germline assignment: CDR1 LGHNT and CDR2 FRNRAP. V lost 0 bases and J lost 3, with 14 bases in between. The CDR3 sequence is 16 residues long. The CDR3 spells CASGLVSLGSEETQYF. The CDR3 DNA sequence: TGTGCTAGTGGTTTGGTATCTCTGGGCAGCGAAGAGACCCAGTACTTC.

The rearrangement joins TRBV6-1 to TRBJ2-4; perhaps TRBD2 as D (8 bases). The CDR3 is 20 amino acids. The ends were cut back, 3 bases at V and 0 bases at J, with 24 bases in the middle. The germline gives CDR1 MNHNS, CDR2 SASEGT. The CDR3 nucleotides are TGTGCCAGCAGTGACCGTAGGTATAGGGGGCTAGCGGGAGCCAAAAACATTCAGTACTTC. Its protein is CASSDRRYRGLAGAKNIQYF.

As concerns this clone: This same CDR3 is encoded by further DNA sequences in the sample. The chain employs TRBV10-3 and TRBJ2-1, with 8 bases fitting TRBD2. The CDR3 is 12 amino acids. V trimming: 8 bases; J trimming: 7 bases; junction bases outside the gene matches: 4. Germline V lookup: CDR1 ENHRY, CDR2 SYGVKD. The CDR3 protein is CAIRGGENEQFF. The CDR3 nucleotides are TGTGCCATCCGGGGGGGGGAGAATGAGCAGTTCTTC.

About this clone: In the same sample, other DNA sequences code for this CDR3. This rearrangement joins TRBV19 to TRBJ1-1; tentative D call: TRBD1 (5 bases). Germline CDR1 is LNHDA and CDR2 is SQIVND (reference sequence). The V end lost 4 bases, the J end lost 2 bases, and 8 bases lay between the germline ends. The CDR3 runs 13 residues. CDR3 DNA: TGTGCCAGTAGTACGACAGTTAACACTGAAGCTTTCTTT. It encodes CASSTTVNTEAFF.

V is TRBV5-5 and J is TRBJ2-7; the D call may be TRBD1 or TRBD2 (7 bases each). Trimming cost V 3 bases and J 7 bases, with 17 bases left between them. The germline CDR1 and CDR2 sequences are SGHKS and YYEKEE (reference sequence). This CDR3 spans 14 amino acids. CDR3 protein: CASSSRGPAGEQYF. In DNA form, the CDR3 reads TGTGCCAGCAGCTCTAGGGGGCCAGCGGGAGAGCAGTACTTC.

The chain recombines TRBV10-1 with TRBJ1-1; maybe TRBD1 (6 bases). V lost 6 bases and J lost 4, with 12 bases in between. Per the germline V gene, CDR1 is WNHNN and CDR2 is SYGVQD (reference sequence). CDR3 size: 13 residues. CDR3 sequence: CASRGGRSTEAFF. CDR3 DNA: TGCGCCAGCAGAGGGGGACGGTCCACTGAAGCTTTCTTT.

The rearrangement joins TRBV6-7 to TRBJ2-5; 8 bases match TRBD2. TRBV6-7 is an ORF for which the function is uncertain. This CDR3 has 15 residues. V lost 8 bases to trimming and J lost 6 bases; unmatched junction nucleotides: 14. The CDR3: CASWGASGSRKTQYF. The CDR3 coding sequence is TGTGCCAGCTGGGGGGCGAGCGGGAGTCGGAAGACCCAGTACTTC.

This rearrangement joins TRBV6-1 to TRBJ2-7; 11 bases map to TRBD2. The CDR3 length is 15 residues. V lost 6 bases to trimming and J lost 2 bases; unmatched junction nucleotides: 6. The germline V gene has CDR1 MNHNS and CDR2 SASEGT. The CDR3 region is CASRAQTSGTYEQYF. CDR3 DNA sequence: TGTGCCAGCAGGGCCCAGACTAGCGGGACCTACGAGCAGTACTTC.

The CDR3 region is CASSRQGWGNEQFF. As DNA, the CDR3 is TGTGCCAGCAGCCGACAGGGGTGGGGCAATGAGCAGTTCTTC. The chain recombines TRBV6-1 with TRBJ2-1, with TRBD1 matching 8 bases. Germline CDR1 MNHNS, CDR2 SASEGT. V lost 6 bases and J lost 6; bases outside the gene matches: 7. The CDR3 has 14 residues.

The chain has TRBV5-6 and TRBJ2-5, with TRBD1 matching over 8 bases. V dropped 1 base and J dropped 1; count of bases not matched to a gene: 3. Germline V gene lookup returns CDR1 SGHDT and CDR2 YYEEEE. This CDR3 is built from 15 residues. CDR3 loop: CASSLWQGAQETQYF. The CDR3 DNA reads TGTGCCAGCAGCTTGTGGCAGGGGGCCCAAGAGACCCAGTACTTC.

The chain is built from TRBV10-3 and TRBJ2-1; 9 nucleotides match TRBD2. The CDR3 runs to 18 residues. Germline V CDR1 and CDR2: ENHRY, SYGVKD. V trimming: 6 bases; J trimming: 7 bases; junction bases outside the gene matches: 19. The CDR3 protein is CAIRAAGTSGFSANEQFF. The CDR3 nucleotides are TGTGCCATCAGGGCCGCGGGTACTAGCGGGTTTAGTGCGAATGAGCAGTTCTTC.

The gene calls are TRBV15 and TRBJ2-1; tentatively, D is TRBD2 (5 bases). Germline V gene data show CDR1 as LNHNV and CDR2 as YYDKDF (reference sequence). Trimming pared 1 base from V and 4 bases from J, leaving 8 bases between. The CDR3 length is 14 residues. The CDR3 spells CATSRVGLYNEQFF. Here the CDR3 DNA reads TGTGCCACCAGCAGAGTCGGACTTTACAATGAGCAGTTCTTC.

The chain uses TRBV5-4 and TRBJ1-1; 10 bases agree with TRBD1. The junction had 5 bases not matched to a gene; V was cut back by 4 bases and J by 5 bases. This CDR3 is built from 14 residues. Germline CDR1 SGHNT, CDR2 YYREEE (reference sequence). CDR3 in DNA: TGTGCCAGCAGCACCCGGACAGGGGGGACTGAAGCTTTCTTT. This gives the protein CASSTRTGGTEAFF.

This clone has only one observation. The chain joins TRBV28 to TRBJ2-3; a possible D gene is TRBD2 (6 bases). V was clipped by 7 bases and J by 1 base, with 12 bases between them. CDR3 length: 14 amino acids. Germline V gene data show CDR1 as MDHEN and CDR2 as SYDVKM. The DNA for the CDR3 is TGTGCCAGCAACCGTAGCGGAGGCACAGATACGCAGTATTTT. It is translated as CASNRSGGTDTQYF.

The chain employs TRBV4-2 and TRBJ2-7; D is undetermined. Germline V gene data show CDR1 as LGHNA and CDR2 as YNFKEQ. Trimming removed 0 bases at V and 0 bases at J, with 6 bases between. The CDR3 sequence is 14 residues long. The CDR3 DNA reads TGTGCCAGCAGCCAAGACTTGAACTCCTACGAGCAGTACTTC. Protein product: CASSQDLNSYEQYF.

The chain combines TRBV7-9 with TRBJ1-3; maybe TRBD1 (6 bases). The CDR3 is 14 residues long. CDR1 and CDR2 from the germline V gene are SEHNR and FQNEAQ (reference sequence). Trimming left V 5 bases short and J 4 bases short, with 12 bases between. DNA of the CDR3: TGTGCCAGCAGCATTCAGGGGAACGGAAACACCATATATTTT. This gives the protein CASSIQGNGNTIYF.

The chain combines TRBV19 with TRBJ1-1; 8 bases line up with TRBD1. Germline assignment: CDR1 LNHDA and CDR2 SQIVND (reference sequence). The CDR3 runs 14 residues. The J segment lost 1 base and the V segment lost 5 bases, leaving 3 bases of the junction unmatched. In DNA form, the CDR3 reads TGTGCCAGTAGTGACAGGGGTAGGAACACTGAAGCTTTCTTT. It encodes CASSDRGRNTEAFF.

The genes are TRBV29-1 and TRBJ1-1; TRBD1 is a possible D gene (5 bases). The ends were cut back, 4 bases at V and 3 bases at J, with 18 bases in the middle. Germline assignment: CDR1 SQVTM and CDR2 ANQGSEA. CDR3 length: 15 residues. As DNA, the CDR3 is TGCAGCGTTGTTTGGCGTTTTGGGGGAGACACTGAAGCTTTCTTT. Its translation is CSVVWRFGGDTEAFF.

The J gene is TRBJ2-5, the V gene TRBV12-2; TRBD1, the table's D call, lacks a check against the DNA. The DNA end favors TRBJ2-7, so the J call may be wrong. TRBV12-2 is a documented pseudogene. The CDR3 is made up of 16 amino acids. The DNA for the CDR3 is TGTGCAAGTCGCCCCGAGGGGGAGTACGGGCGCTACGAGCAGTACTTC. It specifies CASRPEGEYGRYEQYF.